The clone carrying this T cell receptor (beta chain) was picked up a small number of times. Sample barcodes and UMIs were carried by the TCR alpha and TCR beta cDNA libraries that 5'RACE generated with constant-segment primers. One entry per CDR3 protein, called by TCRdb with MiXCR from the 5' RACE reads. The sample records under 85,000 distinct CDR3 sequences, more than 11% being singletons. This entry comes from a study of T-cell memory formation after mild COVID-19. Trimming took off 5 bases at V and 4 bases at J, with 12 bases between the two ends. Per germline, CDR1 SGHTA and CDR2 FQGTGA. This CDR3 has 13 amino acids.

Material: PBMCs or a T cell subset sorted from them (not recorded which). The chain carries TRBV7-3 and TRBJ2-7; D is undetermined. This TCR was recovered from an adult woman who had mild COVID-19 (a few samples of this study predate the infection). Cell type and time point are not known. This CDR3 reads CASSPYPGYEQYF. The DNA for the CDR3 is TGTGCCAGCAGCCCCTATCCCGGATACGAGCAGTACTTC.